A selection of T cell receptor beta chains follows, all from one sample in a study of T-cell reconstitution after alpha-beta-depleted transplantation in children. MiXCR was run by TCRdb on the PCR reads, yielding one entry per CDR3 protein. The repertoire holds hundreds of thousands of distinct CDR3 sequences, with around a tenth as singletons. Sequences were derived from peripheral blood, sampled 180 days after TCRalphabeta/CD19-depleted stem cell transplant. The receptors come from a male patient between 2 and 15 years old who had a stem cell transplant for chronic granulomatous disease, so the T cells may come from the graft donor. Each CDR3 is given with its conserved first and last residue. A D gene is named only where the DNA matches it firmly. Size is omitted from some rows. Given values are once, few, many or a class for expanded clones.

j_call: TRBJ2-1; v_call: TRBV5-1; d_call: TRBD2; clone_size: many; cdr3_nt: TGCGCCAGCAGCTACGCCGGGACTAGCGGATACAATGAGCAGTTCTTC; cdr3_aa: CASSYAGTSGYNEQFF
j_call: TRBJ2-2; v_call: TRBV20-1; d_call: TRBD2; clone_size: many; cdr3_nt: TGCAGTGCCAGACTAGCGGGAAACGTCGGGGAGCTGTTTTTT; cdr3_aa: CSARLAGNVGELFF
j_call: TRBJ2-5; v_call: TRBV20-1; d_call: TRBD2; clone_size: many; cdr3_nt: TGCAGTGCTAGAGATCGGGAGGGCCTGGAGACCCAGTACTTC; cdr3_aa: CSARDREGLETQYF
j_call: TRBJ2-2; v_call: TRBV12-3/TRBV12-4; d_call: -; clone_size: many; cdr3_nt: TGTGCCAGCAGTTTAAATGGGAACACCGGGGAGCTGTTTTTT; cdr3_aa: CASSLNGNTGELFF
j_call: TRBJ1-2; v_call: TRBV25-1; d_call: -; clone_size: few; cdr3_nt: TGTGCCAGCAGGCCCACGGGGGCCCTCTATGGCTACACCTTC; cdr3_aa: CASRPTGALYGYTF
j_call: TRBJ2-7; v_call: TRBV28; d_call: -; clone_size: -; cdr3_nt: TGTGCCTGCAGTTTAGGACCTTACGAGCAGTACTTC; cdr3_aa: CACSLGPYEQYF
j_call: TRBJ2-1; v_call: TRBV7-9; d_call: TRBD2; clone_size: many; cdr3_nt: TGTGCCAGCAGCTCGGGAGGGCCTGTGAATGAGCAGTTCTTC; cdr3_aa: CASSSGGPVNEQFF
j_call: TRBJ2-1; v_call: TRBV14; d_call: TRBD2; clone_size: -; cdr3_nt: TGTGCCAGCAGCCAGGGTCGAGAGCGGGGTGTCAATGAGCAGTTCTTC; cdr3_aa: CASSQGRERGVNEQFF
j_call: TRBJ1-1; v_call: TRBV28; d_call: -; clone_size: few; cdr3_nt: TGTGCCAGCAGCCCCCCGACACCTTCCGAAATGAACACTGAAGCTTTCTTT; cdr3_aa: CASSPPTPSEMNTEAFF
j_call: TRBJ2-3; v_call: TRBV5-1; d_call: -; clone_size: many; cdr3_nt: TGTGCCAGCAGCCCCGGAGGCACAGATACGCAGTATTTT; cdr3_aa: CASSPGGTDTQYF
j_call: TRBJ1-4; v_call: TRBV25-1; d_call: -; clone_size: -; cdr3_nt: TGTGCCAGCAGTGAATCGGGCATCAATGAAAAACTGTTTTTT; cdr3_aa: CASSESGINEKLFF
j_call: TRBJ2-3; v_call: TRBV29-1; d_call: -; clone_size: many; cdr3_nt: TGCAGCGTCCGACAGGCCGGGGGGGATACGCAGTATTTT; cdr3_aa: CSVRQAGGDTQYF
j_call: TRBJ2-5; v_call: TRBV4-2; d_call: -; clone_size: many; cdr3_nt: TGTGCCAGCAGCCAAGGAGCCGGGGGGACCCAGTACTTC; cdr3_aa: CASSQGAGGTQYF
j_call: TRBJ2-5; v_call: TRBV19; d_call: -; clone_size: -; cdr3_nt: TGTGCCAGTAGTATCTGGGGGCGAGAGACCCAGTACTTC; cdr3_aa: CASSIWGRETQYF
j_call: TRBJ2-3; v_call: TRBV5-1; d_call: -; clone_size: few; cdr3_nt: TGCGCCAGCAGCTTGGTCGGTTCGGCAGATACGCAGTATTTT; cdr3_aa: CASSLVGSADTQYF